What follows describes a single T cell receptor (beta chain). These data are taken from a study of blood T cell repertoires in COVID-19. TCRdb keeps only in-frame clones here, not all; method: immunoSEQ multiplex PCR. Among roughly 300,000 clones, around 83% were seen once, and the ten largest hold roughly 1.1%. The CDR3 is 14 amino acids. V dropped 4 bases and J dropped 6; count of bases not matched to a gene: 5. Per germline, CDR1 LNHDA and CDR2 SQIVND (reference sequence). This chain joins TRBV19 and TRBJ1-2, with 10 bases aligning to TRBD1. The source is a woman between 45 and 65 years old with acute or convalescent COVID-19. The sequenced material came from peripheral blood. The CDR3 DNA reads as TGTGCCAGTAGTAGCGGGGACAGGGGACATGGCTACACCTTC. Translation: CASSSGDRGHGYTF.